Sequencing of this T cell receptor (beta chain) was carried out in a study of CD8 T cells in Susac syndrome. V was trimmed by 1 base and J by 6 bases, leaving 1 base between them. This CDR3 contains 10 residues. The germline V gene encodes CDR1 DFQATT and CDR2 SNEGSKA (reference sequence). Reverse transcription of roughly 0.45 to 1 ug RNA was performed with random hexamers. By means of immunoSEQ multiplex PCR, TCR beta CDR3 spanning 54 Vbeta and 13 Jbeta underwent amplification. Using its own MiXCR run on the immunoSEQ multiplex PCR reads, TCRdb lists one record per CDR3 protein. The table records over 150,000 distinct CDR3 sequences, roughly 94% of them present only once. In blood CD8+ and CD4+ T cells, TCR beta underwent sequencing. The patients with Susac syndrome were individuals who fulfilled the recently defined diagnostic criteria for disease that was either definite or probable. Overall study findings and caveats: The CD4+ T cell repertoire of patients with Susac syndrome showed no detectable clonal expansion.

With respect to this clonotype: Its antigen is as yet unknown.

The chain joins TRBV20-1 to TRBJ2-1; the D is unclear. Sequencing used CD4+ T cells from PBMCs. The sequence was obtained from a human donor with Susac syndrome. CDR3 sequence reads: CSARANEQFF. The DNA of the CDR3 is TGCAGTGCTAGAGCCAATGAGCAGTTCTTC.